This is a list of T cell receptor beta chains from one sample in a study of T cells after yellow fever vaccination. TCRdb recomputed calls from the 5' RACE reads with MiXCR, one row per CDR3 protein. The sample consists of some 670,000 distinct CDR3 sequences, about 12% of them appearing once. The starting material was PBMCs, obtained on the day of the yellow fever booster vaccination. These receptors came from a man aged 30-40 years who received the YFV17D yellow fever vaccine. Each CDR3 is given with its conserved first and last residue. D genes are given only for firm matches. Only part of the rows carry a size: once, few, many, or a class if the clone is expanded.

>few|TRBJ2-5|-|TRBV9
CASSVVGVIQETQYF
TGTGCCAGCAGCGTAGTGGGGGTGATCCAAGAGACCCAGTACTTC
>-|TRBJ2-1|-|TRBV24-1
CATSDPEGGVGYNEQFF
TGTGCCACCAGTGATCCCGAGGGAGGCGTCGGGTACAATGAGCAGTTCTTC
>few|TRBJ1-6|-|TRBV10-3
CAISIQENSPLHF
TGTGCCATCAGTATACAGGAAAATTCACCCCTCCACTTT
>few|TRBJ2-7|-|TRBV6-5
CASSYLPDSTSTYEQYF
TGTGCCAGCAGTTACCTCCCCGACTCCACCTCCACCTACGAGCAGTACTTC
>-|TRBJ2-7|TRBD2|TRBV7-2
CASSYLGGREAAYEQYF
TGTGCCAGCAGCTACCTCGGGGGGCGGGAGGCCGCCTACGAGCAGTACTTC
>-|TRBJ2-1|TRBD2|TRBV15
CATSRDQAGTSGRGSYNEQFF
TGTGCCACCAGCAGAGATCAAGCCGGGACTAGCGGGAGGGGCTCCTACAATGAGCAGTTCTTC
>few|TRBJ1-4|-|TRBV20-1
CSAREGGDGEKLFF
TGCAGTGCTAGAGAAGGGGGGGATGGGGAAAAACTGTTTTTT
>-|TRBJ2-7|-|TRBV30
CAWSVLNGNYEQYF
TGTGCCTGGAGTGTACTGAATGGAAATTACGAGCAGTACTTC
>many|TRBJ1-6|-|TRBV20-1
CSAKPPQNINSALHF
TGCAGTGCCAAGCCCCCCCAAAACATTAATTCGGCCCTCCACTTT
>-|TRBJ2-2|-|TRBV6-6
CASSYLGTGELFF
TGTGCCAGCAGTTACTTAGGGACCGGGGAGCTGTTTTTT
>-|TRBJ2-2|-|TRBV2
CASSATRDQYTGELFF
TGTGCCAGCAGCGCCACCCGGGACCAATACACCGGGGAGCTGTTTTTT
>few|TRBJ2-7|-|TRBV7-6
CASSLDGPEQYF
TGTGCCAGCAGCTTAGATGGGCCGGAGCAGTACTTC
>-|TRBJ1-6|-|TRBV27
CASSLWRGNSYNSPLHF
TGTGCCAGCAGTTTATGGAGGGGGAACTCCTATAATTCACCCCTCCACTTT
>-|TRBJ2-6|-|TRBV5-1
CASSLAATGSGANVLTF
TGCGCCAGCAGCTTAGCAGCCACGGGCTCTGGGGCCAACGTCCTGACTTTC
>few|TRBJ2-7|TRBD2|TRBV6-4
CASIWRGGRAAYEQYF
TGTGCCAGCATCTGGCGGGGGGGCAGGGCGGCCTACGAGCAGTACTTC
>few|TRBJ2-1|TRBD2|TRBV12-3/TRBV12-4
CASSPDLLAGGNEQFF
TGTGCCAGCAGCCCTGACCTACTAGCGGGAGGAAATGAGCAGTTCTTC
>many|TRBJ2-2|-|TRBV5-1
CASSGEGTGELFF
TGCGCCAGCAGCGGTGAGGGAACCGGGGAGCTGTTTTTT
>-|TRBJ2-1|TRBD2|TRBV28
CASSLLSGGASGRWYEQFF
TGTGCCAGCAGTTTATTGAGTGGTGGAGCTAGCGGGAGGTGGTATGAGCAGTTCTTC
>-|TRBJ1-4|TRBD1|TRBV5-1
CASSPQGAKEKLFF
TGCGCCAGCAGCCCGCAGGGGGCTAAAGAAAAACTGTTTTTT
>few|TRBJ2-3|TRBD2|TRBV7-8
CASSLVRGRAPTDTQYF
TGTGCCAGCAGCTTAGTGCGTGGGAGGGCCCCCACAGATACGCAGTATTTT
>-|TRBJ2-1|-|TRBV7-2
CASSLEYRINEQFF
TGTGCCAGCAGCTTAGAGTATCGGATCAATGAGCAGTTCTTC
>few|TRBJ2-5|TRBD2|TRBV4-2
CASSQAGTSRLETQYF
TGTGCCAGCAGCCAAGCCGGGACTAGCAGATTGGAGACCCAGTACTTC
>-|TRBJ1-1|-|TRBV12-3/TRBV12-4
CASSQYSGNTEAFF
TGTGCCAGCTCTCAGTACTCAGGGAACACTGAAGCTTTCTTT
>-|TRBJ2-7|-|TRBV11-2
CASSLTDGRYEQYF
TGTGCCAGCAGCTTGACGGACGGACGCTACGAGCAGTACTTC
>few|TRBJ2-5|-|TRBV6-2/TRBV6-3
CASSYPRWGETQYF
TGTGCCAGCAGTTACCCTCGATGGGGAGAGACCCAGTACTTC
>few|TRBJ2-7|-|TRBV10-3
CAIRNEQYF
TGTGCCATCAGGAACGAGCAGTACTTC
>-|TRBJ2-5|-|TRBV7-9
CASSSFARGTFQETQYF
TGTGCCAGCAGCTCCTTCGCCCGGGGGACATTCCAAGAGACCCAGTACTTC
>-|TRBJ1-5|-|TRBV27
CASSLSYSNQPQHF
TGTGCCAGCAGTTTATCCTATAGCAATCAGCCCCAGCATTTT
>-|TRBJ2-7|-|TRBV6-5
CASSYSKGSSSYEQYF
TGTGCCAGCAGTTACTCGAAGGGGTCCAGCTCCTACGAGCAGTACTTC
>few|TRBJ2-5|TRBD2|TRBV29-1
CSVPPTETSGRIVSFETQYF
TGCAGCGTCCCTCCAACCGAGACTAGCGGGAGGATCGTATCGTTTGAGACCCAGTACTTC
>many|TRBJ2-1|-|TRBV5-1
CASSSANYNEQFF
TGCGCCAGCAGCTCTGCTAATTACAATGAGCAGTTCTTC
>few|TRBJ2-7|TRBD1|TRBV2
CATRTGDEQYF
TGTGCCACCCGGACAGGGGACGAGCAGTACTTC
>-|TRBJ2-7|-|TRBV12-3/TRBV12-4
CASSPTSFTYEQYF
TGTGCCAGCAGCCCTACTAGCTTTACCTACGAGCAGTACTTC
>-|TRBJ1-1|-|TRBV21-1
CASSKVRRQGVTTEAFF
TGTGCCAGCAGCAAAGTTCGGAGACAGGGGGTGACCACTGAAGCTTTCTTT
>-|TRBJ2-7|TRBD1|TRBV5-1
CASSGWTGPSYKQYF
TGCGCCAGCAGCGGGTGGACAGGGCCCTCCTACAAGCAGTACTTC
>few|TRBJ1-5|-|TRBV28
CASRAGSQPQHF
TGTGCCAGCAGGGCAGGGAGTCAGCCCCAGCATTTT
>-|TRBJ2-3|-|TRBV20-1
CSGRDSYTDTQYF
TGCAGTGGCCGGGACTCGTATACAGATACGCAGTATTTT
>-|TRBJ2-1|TRBD2|TRBV5-1
CASSAVASGRNEQFF
TGCGCCAGCAGTGCGGTCGCTAGCGGGAGGAATGAGCAGTTCTTC
>-|TRBJ1-5|-|TRBV28
CASSSQQPQHF
TGTGCCAGCTCCTCCCAGCAGCCCCAGCATTTT
>-|TRBJ2-7|-|TRBV7-2
CASSPNTLGEQYF
TGTGCCAGCAGCCCAAACACCCTCGGGGAGCAGTACTTC
>-|TRBJ1-2|-|TRBV3-1
CASSHRDTTRDGYTF
TGTGCCAGCAGCCATCGGGACACCACCCGAGATGGCTACACCTTC
>-|TRBJ2-5|TRBD2|TRBV4-2
CASSQRTSGSQETQYF
TGTGCCAGCAGCCAGAGAACTAGCGGGTCTCAAGAGACCCAGTACTTC
>few|TRBJ2-5|-|TRBV7-9
CASSGTGPWRETQYF
TGTGCCAGCAGCGGCACAGGGCCTTGGCGAGAGACCCAGTACTTC
>many|TRBJ2-1|-|TRBV11-2
CASSFPILRGQSSYNEQFF
TGTGCCAGCAGCTTCCCGATCCTAAGGGGACAAAGCTCCTACAATGAGCAGTTCTTC
>-|TRBJ1-2|-|TRBV20-1
CSASTELSANYGYTF
TGCAGTGCTTCGACAGAACTCTCAGCTAACTATGGCTACACCTTC
>few|TRBJ2-7|TRBD2|TRBV29-1
CSVEWAGGGDEQYF
TGCAGCGTTGAATGGGCGGGAGGGGGAGACGAGCAGTACTTC
>few|TRBJ2-1|TRBD2|TRBV29-1
CSVDGTTSSYNEQFF
TGCAGCGTCGATGGGACTACCTCATCCTACAATGAGCAGTTCTTC
>few|TRBJ2-5|-|TRBV20-1
CSAAPLRTQYF
TGCAGTGCGGCCCCTTTGCGGACCCAGTACTTC
>-|TRBJ2-7|TRBD2|TRBV6-1
CASSLAGASGEQYF
TGTGCCAGCAGTCTCGCGGGAGCGAGTGGCGAGCAGTACTTC
>-|TRBJ1-1|TRBD1|TRBV20-1
CSAGGGTAYTEAFF
TGCAGTGCTGGGGGGGGGACAGCATATACTGAAGCTTTCTTT
>few|TRBJ2-7|TRBD1|TRBV7-9
CASSQGPTGNTYEQYF
TGTGCCAGCAGCCAAGGCCCGACAGGGAATACCTACGAGCAGTACTTC
>few|TRBJ2-7|-|TRBV20-1
CSATGLANSYEQYF
TGCAGTGCTACCGGGCTAGCGAATTCCTACGAGCAGTACTTC
>-|TRBJ2-5|-|TRBV4-3
CASSQVARGGQETQYF
TGCGCCAGCAGCCAAGTCGCTAGGGGCGGCCAAGAGACCCAGTACTTC
>-|TRBJ2-7|-|TRBV14
CASGRGFYEQYF
TGTGCCAGTGGACGGGGATTCTACGAGCAGTACTTC
>few|TRBJ1-1|TRBD1|TRBV5-1
CASSLTGAGTEAFF
TGCGCCAGCAGCCTGACAGGGGCGGGCACTGAAGCTTTCTTT
>few|TRBJ2-7|-|TRBV9
CASSAEGQKNEQYF
TGTGCCAGCAGCGCGGAGGGACAGAAGAACGAGCAGTACTTC
>few|TRBJ1-1|TRBD1|TRBV20-1
CSARITGGTEAFF
TGCAGTGCCAGAATAACAGGGGGCACTGAAGCTTTCTTT
>few|TRBJ2-1|TRBD2|TRBV20-1
CSARSGRTDEQFF
TGCAGTGCTAGGAGCGGGAGGACCGACGAGCAGTTCTTC
>-|TRBJ1-2|-|TRBV30
CAWSVVGRAYYGYTF
TGTGCCTGGAGTGTGGTTGGCAGGGCCTACTATGGCTACACCTTC
>-|TRBJ2-1|TRBD2|TRBV6-2/TRBV6-3
CASSDRTSGAYNEQFF
TGTGCCAGCAGCGACCGGACTAGCGGGGCCTACAATGAGCAGTTCTTC